This TCR beta chain was identified during a study of blood T cells in healthy people across ages. Study conclusions and caveats: Long-lived donors carried more naive CD4+ cells and greater diversity than aged donors.

Total RNA amounts of at least 6 micrograms were extracted per sample. The J segment lost 1 base and the V segment lost 0 bases, leaving 5 bases of the junction unmatched. This CDR3 contains 16 residues. Germline V lookup: CDR1 SGHDT, CDR2 YYEEEE. To note about this clonotype: Its specificity is unknown.

Combining a sample-barcoded 5' primer with a J-beta primer mix, a second PCR ran for roughly 6 to 12 cycles. TCRdb processed the 5' RACE reads anew with MiXCR; each CDR3 protein has one entry. The sample carries about 670,000 distinct CDR3 sequences, around two fifths recorded once. The sample taken for sequencing was blood. The clonotype originates from a man at least 80 years old in good health. The chain employs TRBV5-6 and TRBJ2-3, with 7 bases identical to TRBD2. CDR3 sequence reads: CASSLERGVRTDTQYF. CDR3 nucleotides: TGTGCCAGCAGCTTGGAACGGGGGGTACGCACAGATACGCAGTATTTT. Variable domain in full (rest from reference TRBV5-6 and TRBJ2-3): DAGVTQSPTHLIKTRGQQVTLRCSPKSGHDTVSWYQQALGQGPQFIFQYYEEEERQRGNFPDRFSGHQFPNYSSELNVNALLLGDSALYLCASSLERGVRTDTQYFGPGTRLTVL.